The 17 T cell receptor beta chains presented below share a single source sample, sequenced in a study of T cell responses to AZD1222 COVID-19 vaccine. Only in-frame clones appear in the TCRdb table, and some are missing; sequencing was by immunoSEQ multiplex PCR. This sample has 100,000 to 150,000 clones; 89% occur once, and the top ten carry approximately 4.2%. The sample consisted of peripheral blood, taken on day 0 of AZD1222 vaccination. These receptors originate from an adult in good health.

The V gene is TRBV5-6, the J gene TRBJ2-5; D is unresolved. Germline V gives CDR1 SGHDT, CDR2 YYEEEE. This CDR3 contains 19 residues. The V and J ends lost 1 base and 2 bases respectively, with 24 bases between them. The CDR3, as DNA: TGTGCCAGCAGCTTGTGGCCAGCAGGCCTACGAGCATTTCAAGAGACCCAGTACTTC. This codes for CASSLWPAGLRAFQETQYF. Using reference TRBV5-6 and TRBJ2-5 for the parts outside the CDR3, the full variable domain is DAGVTQSPTHLIKTRGQQVTLRCSPKSGHDTVSWYQQALGQGPQFIFQYYEEEERQRGNFPDRFSGHQFPNYSSELNVNALLLGDSALYLCASSLWPAGLRAFQETQYFGPGTRLLVL.

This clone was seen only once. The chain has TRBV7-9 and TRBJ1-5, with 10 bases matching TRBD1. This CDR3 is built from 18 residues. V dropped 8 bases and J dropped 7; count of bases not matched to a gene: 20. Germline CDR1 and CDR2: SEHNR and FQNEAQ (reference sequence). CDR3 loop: CASLGGDRGNTVGQPQHF. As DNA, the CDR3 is TGTGCCAGCCTAGGTGGGGACAGGGGCAATACGGTTGGGCAGCCCCAGCATTTT.

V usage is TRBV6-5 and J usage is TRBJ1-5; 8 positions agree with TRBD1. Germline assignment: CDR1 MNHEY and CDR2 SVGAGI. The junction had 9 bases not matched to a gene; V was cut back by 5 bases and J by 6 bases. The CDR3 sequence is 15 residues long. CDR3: CASSPRTGFIQPQHF. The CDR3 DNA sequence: TGTGCCAGCAGTCCGAGGACAGGGTTTATTCAGCCCCAGCATTTT.

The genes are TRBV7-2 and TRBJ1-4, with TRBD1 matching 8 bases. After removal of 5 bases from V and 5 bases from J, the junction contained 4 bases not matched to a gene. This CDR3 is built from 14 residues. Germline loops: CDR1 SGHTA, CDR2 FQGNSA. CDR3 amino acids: CASSRGDRNEKLFF. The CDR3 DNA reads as TGTGCCAGCAGCAGGGGGGACAGGAATGAAAAACTGTTTTTT. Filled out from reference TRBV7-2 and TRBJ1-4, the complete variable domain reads GAGVSQSPSNKVTEKGKDVELRCDPISGHTALYWYRQSLGQGLEFLIYFQGNSAPDKSGLPSDRFSAERTGGSVSTLTIQRTQQEDSAVYLCASSRGDRNEKLFFGSGTQLSVL.

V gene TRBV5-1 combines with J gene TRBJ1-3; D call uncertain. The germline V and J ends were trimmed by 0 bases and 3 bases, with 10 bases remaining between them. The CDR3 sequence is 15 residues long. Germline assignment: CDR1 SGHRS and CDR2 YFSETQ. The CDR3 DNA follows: TGCGCCAGCAGCTTGGATGCCCTGATTGGAAACACCATATATTTT. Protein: CASSLDALIGNTIYF.

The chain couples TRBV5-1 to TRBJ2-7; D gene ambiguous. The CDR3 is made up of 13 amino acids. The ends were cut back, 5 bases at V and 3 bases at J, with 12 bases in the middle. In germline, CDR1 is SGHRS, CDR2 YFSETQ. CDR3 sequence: CASRAQFNYEQYF. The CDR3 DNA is TGCGCCAGCAGGGCGCAATTCAACTACGAGCAGTACTTC.

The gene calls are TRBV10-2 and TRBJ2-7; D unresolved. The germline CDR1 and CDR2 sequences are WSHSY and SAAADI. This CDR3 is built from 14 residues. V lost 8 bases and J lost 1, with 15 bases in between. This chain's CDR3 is CASFPLGKSYEQYF. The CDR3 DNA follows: TGCGCCAGCTTCCCCCTCGGAAAATCCTACGAGCAGTACTTC.

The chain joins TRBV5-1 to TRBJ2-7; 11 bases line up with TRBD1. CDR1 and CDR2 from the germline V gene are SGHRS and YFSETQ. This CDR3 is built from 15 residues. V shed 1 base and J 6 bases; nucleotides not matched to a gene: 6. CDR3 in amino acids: CASSLSGQGASEQYF. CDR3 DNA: TGCGCCAGCAGCTTGTCTGGACAGGGGGCTTCCGAGCAGTACTTC.

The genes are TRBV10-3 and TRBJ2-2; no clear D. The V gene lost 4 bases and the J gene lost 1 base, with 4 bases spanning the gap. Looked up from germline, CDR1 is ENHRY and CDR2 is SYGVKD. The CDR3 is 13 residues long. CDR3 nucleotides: TGTGCCATCAGTGCGGTGAACACCGGGGAGCTGTTTTTT. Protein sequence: CAISAVNTGELFF.

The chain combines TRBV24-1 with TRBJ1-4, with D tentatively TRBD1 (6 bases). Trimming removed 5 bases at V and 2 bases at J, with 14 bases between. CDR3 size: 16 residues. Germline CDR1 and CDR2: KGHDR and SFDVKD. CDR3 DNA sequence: TGTGCCACCAGTGCCCTTGGACAGTTTACTAATGAAAAACTGTTTTTT. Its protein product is CATSALGQFTNEKLFF.

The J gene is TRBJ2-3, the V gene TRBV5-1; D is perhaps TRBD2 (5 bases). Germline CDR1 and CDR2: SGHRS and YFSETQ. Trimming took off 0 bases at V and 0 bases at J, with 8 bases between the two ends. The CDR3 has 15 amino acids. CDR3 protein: CASSLDGESTDTQYF. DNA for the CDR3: TGCGCCAGCAGCTTGGACGGGGAAAGCACAGATACGCAGTATTTT.

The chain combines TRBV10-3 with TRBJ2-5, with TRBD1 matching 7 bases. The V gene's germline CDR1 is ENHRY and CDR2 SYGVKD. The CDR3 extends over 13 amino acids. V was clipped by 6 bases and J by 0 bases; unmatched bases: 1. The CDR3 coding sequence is TGTGCCATCAGGACAGGGCACCAAGAGACCCAGTACTTC. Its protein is CAIRTGHQETQYF.

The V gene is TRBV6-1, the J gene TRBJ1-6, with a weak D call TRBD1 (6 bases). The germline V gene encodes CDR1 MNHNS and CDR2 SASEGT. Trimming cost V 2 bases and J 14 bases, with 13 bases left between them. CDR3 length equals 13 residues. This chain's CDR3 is CASSETRGWALHF. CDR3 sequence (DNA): TGTGCCAGCAGTGAAACCAGGGGCTGGGCCCTCCACTTT.

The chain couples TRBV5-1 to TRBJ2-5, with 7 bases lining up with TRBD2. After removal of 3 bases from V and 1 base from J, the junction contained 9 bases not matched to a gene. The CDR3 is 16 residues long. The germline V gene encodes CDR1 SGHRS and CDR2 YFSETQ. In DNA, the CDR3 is TGCGCCAGCAGCTCGGGGGGTCTAGCGTTCCAAGAGACCCAGTACTTC. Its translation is CASSSGGLAFQETQYF.

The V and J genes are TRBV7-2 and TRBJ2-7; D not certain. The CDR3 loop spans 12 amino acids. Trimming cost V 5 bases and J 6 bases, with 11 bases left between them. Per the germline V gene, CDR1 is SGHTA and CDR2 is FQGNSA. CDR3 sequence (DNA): TGTGCCAGCAGCGAACGGCGTAGCGAGCAGTACTTC. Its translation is CASSERRSEQYF.

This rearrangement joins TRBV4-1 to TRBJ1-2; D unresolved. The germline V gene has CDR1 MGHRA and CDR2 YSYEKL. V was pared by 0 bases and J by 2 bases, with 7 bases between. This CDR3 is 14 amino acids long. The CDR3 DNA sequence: TGCGCCAGCAGCCAAGATAGGAACAACTATGGCTACACCTTC. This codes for CASSQDRNNYGYTF.

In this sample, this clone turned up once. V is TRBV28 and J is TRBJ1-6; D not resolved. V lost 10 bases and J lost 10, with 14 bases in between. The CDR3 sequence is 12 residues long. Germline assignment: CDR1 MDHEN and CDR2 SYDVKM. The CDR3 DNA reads TGTGCCACGGTTAAGTCTTGGTCACCCCTCCACTTT. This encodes CATVKSWSPLHF.